Following are 27 T cell receptor beta chains from one sample sequenced in a study of cytomegalovirus exposure and HLA in healthy donors. Primers included in the PCR were 60 Vbeta and 13 Jbeta primers. Method: immunoSEQ multiplex PCR; TCRdb's copy keeps in-frame clones and lacks some. The table has fewer than 100,000 clones, around 80% seen once. Sample: PBMCs. The source is a male donor in good health and CMV-seropositive.

J is TRBJ2-1 and V is TRBV6-6, with TRBD2 matching over 9 bases. V dropped 4 bases and J dropped 3; count of bases not matched to a gene: 7. From germline, CDR1 is MNHNY and CDR2 SVGAGI (reference sequence). The CDR3 has 16 residues. The CDR3 loop is CASSSPGLAIYNEQFF. The CDR3 DNA reads TGTGCCAGCAGTTCCCCGGGACTAGCAATCTACAATGAGCAGTTCTTC.

Only one count was recorded for this clone. The chain is built from TRBV5-4 and TRBJ2-5; 10 bases match TRBD2. The CDR3 extends over 14 amino acids. The junction had 4 bases not matched to a gene; V was cut back by 4 bases and J by 4 bases. CDR1 SGHNT and CDR2 YYREEE come from the germline V gene (reference sequence). This CDR3 is CASSPRTSGETQYF. Written as DNA, the CDR3 is TGTGCCAGCAGCCCTAGGACTAGCGGAGAGACCCAGTACTTC.

This chain joins TRBV20-1 and TRBJ2-1, with D tentatively TRBD2 (5 bases). In germline, CDR1 is DFQATT, CDR2 SNEGSKA (reference sequence). Trimming stripped 6 bases from V and 9 bases from J, with 9 bases between. The CDR3 has 10 residues. The DNA for the CDR3 is TGCAGTGCGGTACGGGGTGAGCAGTTCTTC. Residues: CSAVRGEQFF.

The chain employs TRBV5-1 and TRBJ2-5, with TRBD1 identical over 8 bases. The J call could be wrong; TRBJ2-7 is a better fit for the DNA end. The V gene's germline CDR1 is SGHRS and CDR2 YFSETQ. The CDR3 consists of 14 residues. CDR3 bases: TGCGCCAGCAGCCACAGGGGGAATTTCTACGAGCAGTACTTC. Its protein is CASSHRGNFYEQYF.

This clone was counted at least ten times. V and J are TRBV2 and TRBJ2-3; 12 positions match TRBD2. There are 18 residues in the CDR3. V lost 7 bases and J lost 2; bases outside the gene matches: 13. Germline V lookup: CDR1 SNHLY, CDR2 FYNNEI. This chain's CDR3 is CASTGGASGRAFTDTQYF. CDR3 sequence (DNA): TGTGCCAGCACTGGGGGGGCTAGCGGGAGGGCCTTCACAGATACGCAGTATTTT.

V usage is TRBV2 and J usage is TRBJ2-1; TRBD2 agrees at 8 bases. This CDR3 has 14 amino acids. V trimming: 6 bases; J trimming: 4 bases; junction bases outside the gene matches: 5. CDR1 is SNHLY and CDR2 is FYNNEI in the germline V gene. Written as DNA, the CDR3 is TGTGCCAGCAGGGGGGTAGCGGGATACAATGAGCAGTTCTTC. Translated: CASRGVAGYNEQFF.

V and J are TRBV5-1 and TRBJ1-2, with TRBD1 as a possible D gene (5 bases). The V gene lost 4 bases and the J gene lost 4 bases, with 11 bases spanning the gap. Germline V gene sequence: CDR1 SGHRS, CDR2 YFSETQ. The CDR3 has 13 amino acids. CDR3 protein: CASSPDQGYGYTF. The CDR3 bases are TGCGCCAGCAGCCCAGACCAGGGCTATGGCTACACCTTC.

A single count supports this clone. The chain employs TRBV27 and TRBJ1-1, with D possibly TRBD1 on 5 matching bases. This CDR3 is 16 amino acids long. Trimming removed 2 bases at V and 4 bases at J, with 17 bases between. CDR1 is MNHEY, CDR2 SMNVEV, per germline (reference sequence). The CDR3 nucleotides read TGTGCCAGCAGTTTAGGGCAGGGTTTTAGGGGCACTGAAGCTTTCTTT. Amino acid sequence: CASSLGQGFRGTEAFF.

Written as DNA, the CDR3 is TGTGCCAGCAGCGTAGAAGGGGGCGCAGACAATGAGCAGTTCTTC. Amino acids: CASSVEGGADNEQFF. The chain carries TRBV9 and TRBJ2-1; TRBD1 aligns across 7 bases. The CDR3 is 15 residues long. Germline lookup yields CDR1 SGDLS and CDR2 YYNGEE. V lost 0 bases and J lost 5; bases outside the gene matches: 5.

This chain uses TRBV5-1 with TRBJ2-5; 8 bases align to TRBD2. CDR3 length equals 15 residues. V was pared by 5 bases and J by 5 bases, with 11 bases of the junction left unmatched. The germline CDR1 and CDR2 sequences are SGHRS and YFSETQ. The CDR3, as DNA: TGCGCCAGCAGGGTATCGGGACTAGTTATCGAGACCCAGTACTTC. This translates into CASRVSGLVIETQYF.

The CDR3 reads CASNRVGNTIYF. DNA of the CDR3: TGTGCCAGCAACAGGGTCGGAAACACCATATATTTT. The V call is TRBV2, the J call TRBJ1-3; maybe TRBD1 (6 bases). The CDR3 spans 12 residues. Deletions cut 7 bases from V and 4 bases from J, with 8 bases between. Germline lookup yields CDR1 SNHLY and CDR2 FYNNEI. Full variable domain (remainder filled in from reference TRBV2 and TRBJ1-3): EPEVTQTPSHQVTQMGQEVILRCVPISNHLYFYWYRQILGQKVEFLVSFYNNEISEKSEIFDDQFSVERPDGSNFTLKIRSTKLEDSAMYFCASNRVGNTIYFGEGSWLTVV.

The chain uses TRBV6-1 and TRBJ1-2; D may be TRBD1 (5 bases). V was shortened by 6 bases and J by 0 bases, with 8 bases between the two germline ends. There are 13 residues in the CDR3. Per germline, CDR1 MNHNS and CDR2 SASEGT. The CDR3 region is CASSRTTNYGYTF. In nucleotides, the CDR3 is TGTGCCAGCAGCCGGACAACTAACTATGGCTACACCTTC.

The genes are TRBV10-1 and TRBJ2-1, with 8 bases identical to TRBD1. CDR1 WNHNN and CDR2 SYGVQD come from the germline V gene (reference sequence). V was pared by 6 bases and J by 3 bases, with 4 bases of the junction left unmatched. The CDR3 totals 14 residues. The CDR3 nucleotides are TGCGCCAGCAGCAAAGGACAGGGCTACAATGAGCAGTTCTTC. This gives the protein CASSKGQGYNEQFF.

The chain couples TRBV5-1 to TRBJ2-5, with D possibly TRBD2 on 5 matching bases. The CDR3 is made up of 18 amino acids. The germline V gene has CDR1 SGHRS and CDR2 YFSETQ. V shed 3 bases and J shed 5 bases, with 26 bases lying between them. Here the CDR3 DNA reads TGCGCCAGCAGCTCTCCCCGACTATTCAGGTCCCTGTGGGAGACCCAGTACTTC. It encodes CASSSPRLFRSLWETQYF. The whole variable domain, remainder taken from reference TRBV5-1 and TRBJ2-5, is KAGVTQTPRYLIKTRGQQVTLSCSPISGHRSVSWYQQTPGQGLQFLFEYFSETQRNKGNFPGRFSGRQFSNSRSEMNVSTLELGDSALYLCASSSPRLFRSLWETQYFGPGTRLLVL.

The chain carries TRBV27 and TRBJ1-2; D remains unclear. Looked up from germline, CDR1 is MNHEY and CDR2 is SMNVEV (reference sequence). The CDR3 is made up of 14 amino acids. Trimming took off 0 bases at V and 2 bases at J, with 7 bases between the two ends. CDR3 DNA: TGTGCCAGCAGTTTATCTGCGGAAAACTATGGCTACACCTTC. Translated: CASSLSAENYGYTF.

The V call is TRBV5-4, the J call TRBJ2-1; 11 nucleotides align to TRBD2. With 2 bases clipped from V and 5 bases from J, the junction kept 9 bases outside the gene matches. The CDR3 length is 17 residues. Germline V lookup: CDR1 SGHNT, CDR2 YYREEE (reference sequence). The CDR3 nucleotides are TGTGCCAGCAGCTTTCGACTAGCGGGAATCTCTAACAATGAGCAGTTCTTC. Encoded protein: CASSFRLAGISNNEQFF.

The sample holds one count of this clone. The chain carries TRBV27 and TRBJ2-6; D call uncertain. The germline V and J ends were trimmed by 6 bases and 2 bases, with 5 bases remaining between them. CDR3 size: 13 residues. The V gene's germline CDR1 is MNHEY and CDR2 SMNVEV (reference sequence). CDR3 loop: CASRSTGANVLTF. CDR3 bases: TGTGCCAGCAGGTCTACTGGGGCCAACGTCCTGACTTTC.

The chain is built from TRBV18 and TRBJ2-7, with 7 bases that match TRBD2. The CDR3 consists of 14 residues. CDR1 and CDR2 from the germline V gene are KGHSH and LQKENI. V lost 5 bases, J lost 2 bases, and 6 bases stayed unmatched. The DNA for the CDR3 is TGTGCCAGCTCATACCTAGCGGAGACCTACGAGCAGTACTTC. The encoded protein is CASSYLAETYEQYF.

This chain uses TRBV5-6 with TRBJ2-7; 10 bases line up with TRBD1. Germline CDR1 and CDR2: SGHDT and YYEEEE. V shed 4 bases and J 2 bases; nucleotides not matched to a gene: 3. The CDR3 covers 14 residues. The DNA for the CDR3 is TGTGCCAGCAGCCATGGACAGGGGGCCTACGAGCAGTACTTC. Translating gives CASSHGQGAYEQYF.

By share of the sample, this clone is medium-sized. This chain connects TRBV4-3 to TRBJ2-1, with TRBD2 identical over 9 bases. In germline, CDR1 is LGHNA, CDR2 YSLEER. The ends lost 0 bases at V and 0 bases at J; junction bases unmatched: 0. CDR3 length: 16 residues. The CDR3 sequence: CASSQEAGGSYNEQFF. In nucleotides, the CDR3 is TGCGCCAGCAGCCAAGAAGCGGGAGGCTCCTACAATGAGCAGTTCTTC.

The chain recombines TRBV27 with TRBJ1-5; 8 bases align to TRBD1. From germline, CDR1 is MNHEY and CDR2 SMNVEV (reference sequence). The CDR3 contains 17 residues. V lost 3 bases, J lost 10 bases, and 17 bases stayed unmatched. This chain's CDR3 is CASSFSPARGRGSPQHF. In nucleotides, the CDR3 is TGTGCCAGCAGTTTCTCTCCGGCCAGGGGGCGCGGTAGCCCCCAGCATTTT.

The chain is built from TRBV6-1 and TRBJ2-7, with TRBD2 identical over 7 bases. Per the germline V gene, CDR1 is MNHNS and CDR2 is SASEGT. The CDR3 is 15 residues long. V dropped 4 bases and J dropped 1; count of bases not matched to a gene: 7. CDR3 amino acids: CASSAPSGLSYEQYF. CDR3 in DNA: TGTGCCAGCAGTGCCCCTAGCGGCCTATCCTACGAGCAGTACTTC.

The chain has TRBV6-6 and TRBJ2-1; 11 nucleotides line up with TRBD2. The germline CDR1 and CDR2 sequences are MNHNY and SVGAGI (reference sequence). The J segment lost 2 bases and the V segment lost 4 bases, leaving 4 bases of the junction unmatched. The CDR3 runs to 16 residues. The CDR3 is CASSLLAGAAYNEQFF. CDR3 nucleotides: TGTGCCAGCAGTTTACTAGCGGGAGCTGCCTACAATGAGCAGTTCTTC.

The count of this clone is one. One junction end disagrees with the germline gene, perhaps due to a read error. The J gene is TRBJ2-4, the V gene TRBV15, with TRBD2 as a possible D gene (5 bases). The CDR3 spans 11 residues. CDR1 and CDR2 from the germline V gene are LNHNV and YYDKDF (reference sequence). In DNA, the CDR3 is TGTGCCACCAGCAGAGATCGGGATTGGGACTTC. It yields the protein CATSRDRDWDF. Full variable domain (remainder filled in from reference TRBV15 and TRBJ2-4): DAMVIQNPRYQVTQFGKPVTLSCSQTLNHNVMYWYQQKSSQAPKLLFHYYDKDFNNEADTPDNFQSRRPNTSFCFLDIRSPGLGDTAMYLCATSRDRDWDFGAGTRLSVL.

In this sample, this clone turned up a few times. This chain joins TRBV9 and TRBJ2-1; D possibly corresponds to TRBD2 (6 bases). CDR3 length equals 16 residues. Germline assignment: CDR1 SGDLS and CDR2 YYNGEE. Between the trimmed V and J ends, which lost 0 bases and 2 bases, there was a span of 12 bases. CDR3 DNA: TGTGCCAGCAGCGTAGCGGGACTGGGGGCCTACAATGAGCAGTTCTTC. Protein: CASSVAGLGAYNEQFF.

This clone was seen a single time. The chain couples TRBV2 to TRBJ1-2; a weak D match, TRBD1 (6 bases). This CDR3 has 14 amino acids. The V and J ends lost 3 bases and 2 bases respectively, with 10 bases between them. The germline CDR1 and CDR2 sequences are SNHLY and FYNNEI. Here the CDR3 reads CASSEGQGNYGYTF. The CDR3 DNA follows: TGTGCCAGCAGTGAGGGTCAGGGGAACTATGGCTACACCTTC.

The chain combines TRBV28 with TRBJ1-1; D perhaps matches TRBD1 (5 bases). Looked up from germline, CDR1 is MDHEN and CDR2 is SYDVKM. Trimming pared 4 bases from V and 1 base from J, leaving 16 bases between. The CDR3 consists of 16 residues. CDR3 residues: CASSSRPGPPNTEAFF. In nucleotides, the CDR3 is TGTGCCAGCAGTTCTCGGCCAGGGCCCCCGAACACTGAAGCTTTCTTT.